This T cell receptor (beta chain) derives from a study of shared clonotypes between healthy human individuals (dated by TCRdb to 2020 to 2021). With respect to the entire study: The cohort comprised a couple of women and a few men aged 18 to 49 years. The study deeply sequenced blood TCR repertoires of five healthy adults to estimate repertoire size and the extent of clonotype sharing between individuals. For each donor, CD4 naive and CD4 memory were each run on three plates, CD8 naive on two plates, and CD8 memory on one plate. Libraries were prepared and TCR repertoires were sequenced by different laboratories using diverse techniques, in order to increase sequencing depth and limit assay-specific biases. Per donor, leukapheresis produced somewhere between about 0.8 and 9.5 billion PBMCs. On the study overall, not on this receptor specifically: Rarefaction of sorted-subset datasets indicated incomplete sequencing despite the large sequencing depth. Compared with non-shared clonotypes, the clonotypes found in all four sorted-subset donors had higher generation probabilities. Only blood was sampled, and tissue TCR repertoires likely differ from those in blood. Across a few donors, about 5% of naive CD4, approximately 3.6% of naive CD8, around 2.5% of memory CD4, and roughly 0.4% of memory CD8 clonotypes were shared. Larger estimated clonotype richness was generally found for naive subsets than for memory subsets. Pairwise subsampling indicated that sequencing depth was expected to affect the degree of clonotype sharing among donors. The genetic and exposure-history diversity represented was limited by the small number of donors.

Using the deep immunoSEQ assay, TCR CDR3 regions were amplified from genomic DNA by multiplex PCR. For each cell subset, the extracted genomic DNA was distributed evenly across all wells of several immunoSEQ 96-well plates, and each plate served as one replicate. For sorted subsets, roughly 200 ng genomic DNA, equal to approximately 30,000 T cell genomes, was loaded into each replicate PCR. Purified libraries were measured with a Qubit 3.0 fluorometer, size-checked on a Bioanalyzer 2100, and measured again with the KAPA Library Quantification kit. Every immunoSEQ 96-well plate was sequenced on a separate single-read 150-cycle Illumina NextSeq 550 flow cell. The original methods were these. Because the immunoSEQ output held only junctional sequences and lacked quality scores, the filtering could not match the filtering applied to full-length reads. Sequences were annotated with PyIR, a Python wrapper for IgBLAST v1.9, and V/J genes and CDR3 were assigned using IMGT germline references. Any read was removed if the V/J assignment was weak (E-value above 1e-6), the CDR3 was missing, or the read contained stop codons, out-of-frame junctions, or ambiguous translated residues. A V3J clonotype was defined by an identical inferred V gene, J gene, and CDR3 amino acid sequence. The percentage overlap between two repertoires was calculated by dividing the number of shared unique clonotypes by the size of the smaller repertoire. Repertoire richness was assessed with RTK rarefaction, the Chao1 estimator, and Recon v2.1 estimates of unobserved clonotypes. OLGA was used to compute generation probabilities for all TCRbeta clonotypes that the gDNA method yielded from a few donors. Imported from immuneACCESS, the table was reduced by TCRdb to in-frame sequences with V and J called. These copies leave out some clones; in studies compared against another copy, an unresolved V gene accounts for under half, and the cause of the remainder is not known. That table supplies the V and J calls and clone size; D and trimming were determined from the DNA. Present in this sample are approximately 2.5 million clones, roughly 93% of which were seen just once. The top ten constitute approximately 0.35% of the sample.

The donors were healthy, HIV-negative adults with no recently reported acute infections or vaccinations. Only Caucasian adults living in Nashville, Tennessee, USA were represented among the donors. CD4+ T cells were enriched by magnetic negative selection; naive cells were then positively selected on CD45RA, and the negative fraction formed the memory subset. Blood was collected by leukapheresis, and PBMCs were isolated by Ficoll-Histopaque density gradient centrifugation and then cryopreserved in liquid nitrogen vapor phase. Analytical flow cytometry was used to check the purity and quantity of each magnetically sorted T cell population. Genomic DNA was isolated from every sorted fraction and measured by UV absorbance on a Nanodrop 2000c. In regard to this clone: Its antigen remains undetermined. Base qualities were left out, and no much larger clone turns up one base away.

CDR1 is given as LNHNV and CDR2 as YYDKDF, both from the germline V gene (reference sequence). Inclusive of the bounding cysteine and phenylalanine, the CDR3 is 15 residues long. Just the 45-base CDR3 DNA is kept, in frame starting at base 1. Trimming at the junction amounts to 0 bases on V and 10 bases on J, and the germline ends lie 15 bases apart. The rearrangement combines TRBV15 with TRBJ1-4; no confident D gene assignment can be made. The source of this sequence is a man aged 18 to 29 in good health. Some clones in this sample may be carry-over from other donors' samples. Specimen: naive CD4+ T cells from PBMCs. The label giving this sample's cell subset or site can be read as: CD45RA+ positively selected. For the CDR3, the sequence is CATSREEGKPPKLFF. The sequenced DNA: TGTGCCACCAGCAGAGAGGAAGGGAAACCCCCAAAACTGTTTTTT. Extended through the reference TRBV15 and TRBJ1-4 proteins, this CDR3 yields the full variable domain: DAMVIQNPRYQVTQFGKPVTLSCSQTLNHNVMYWYQQKSSQAPKLLFHYYDKDFNNEADTPDNFQSRRPNTSFCFLDIRSPGLGDTAMYLCATSREEGKPPKLFFGSGTQLSVL.